The next 15 T cell receptor beta chains were all read from a single sample in a study of shared clonotypes between healthy human individuals. This table comes from immunoSEQ multiplex PCR, and its TCRdb copy is limited to in-frame clones, with some not included. The sample shows 850,000 to 1,200,000 clones, approximately 72% of them seen only once. Material for sequencing was memory CD4+ T cells sorted from blood. The subset was: CD45RA-negative fraction. The source of these receptors is a man between 18 and 35 years old in good health.

The rearrangement uses TRBV11-1 and TRBJ2-5; 8 nucleotides agree with TRBD1. Germline V CDR1 and CDR2: SGHAT, FQDESV (reference sequence). This CDR3 is 14 amino acids long. V shed 5 bases, J shed 5 bases, and the junction held 7 bases outside the gene matches. The CDR3 DNA reads as TGTGCCAGCAGCCTGGGACAGGCTGGGGAGACCCAGTACTTC. This encodes CASSLGQAGETQYF.

This rearrangement joins TRBV10-3 to TRBJ1-1, with D possibly matching TRBD1 (6 bases). The CDR3 spans 13 residues. Germline V gene data show CDR1 as ENHRY and CDR2 as SYGVKD. V lost 6 bases, J lost 5 bases, and 13 bases lay in between. The CDR3 sequence: CAISRQAGTEAFF. The CDR3 DNA follows: TGTGCCATCAGCAGACAGGCGGGGACTGAAGCTTTCTTT.

The chain recombines TRBV13 with TRBJ2-5; 13 nucleotides agree with TRBD2. The CDR3 covers 17 residues. Germline V CDR1 and CDR2: PRHDT, FYEKMQ (reference sequence). V trimming: 1 base; J trimming: 4 bases; junction bases outside the gene matches: 6. DNA for the CDR3: TGTGCCAGCAGCTTAGTCGGACTAGCGGGGGAGGGAGAGACCCAGTACTTC. It specifies CASSLVGLAGEGETQYF.

The rearrangement links TRBV29-1 to TRBJ2-7; D may be TRBD1 or TRBD2 (5 bases each). The V end was cut by 6 bases, the J end by 2 bases, with 14 bases between. The CDR3 is made up of 13 amino acids. Germline CDR1 and CDR2: SQVTM and ANQGSEA. The DNA for the CDR3 is TGCAGCGTAGGGGACGGAGGAACCTACGAGCAGTACTTC. Residues: CSVGDGGTYEQYF.

The chain links TRBV2 to TRBJ1-2; 7 bases are shared with TRBD1. Germline trimming cut 1 base from V and 8 bases from J; bases unmatched to any gene: 7. The CDR3 consists of 14 residues. In germline, CDR1 is SNHLY, CDR2 FYNNEI. The DNA of the CDR3 is TGTGCCAGCAGTGAAGTGACAGGGTTTGGAGGCTACACCTTC. Amino acid sequence: CASSEVTGFGGYTF.

This chain connects TRBV28 to TRBJ2-7, with D unclear. In germline, CDR1 is MDHEN, CDR2 SYDVKM. The V end lost 1 base, the J end lost 0 bases, and 7 bases lay between the germline ends. This CDR3 comprises 14 residues. The CDR3, as DNA: TGTGCCAGCAGTTTATTTACCCGCTCCTACGAGCAGTACTTC. Translated: CASSLFTRSYEQYF.

The chain has TRBV7-9 and TRBJ2-5; TRBD2 aligns across 8 bases. The CDR3 is made up of 15 amino acids. J lost 1 base, V lost 4 bases, and 5 bases had no gene match. CDR1 SEHNR and CDR2 FQNEAQ come from the germline V gene (reference sequence). Here the CDR3 reads CASSWGLGLQETQYF. CDR3 DNA: TGTGCCAGCAGCTGGGGACTAGGGCTCCAAGAGACCCAGTACTTC.

This chain uses TRBV7-9 with TRBJ1-4; D may be TRBD1 (6 bases). Between the trimmed V and J ends, which lost 3 bases and 8 bases, there was a span of 22 bases. The germline V gene has CDR1 SEHNR and CDR2 FQNEAQ (reference sequence). The CDR3 consists of 17 residues. CDR3 in amino acids: CASSFRQGFSNIEKLFF. The CDR3 bases are TGTGCCAGCAGCTTCCGGCAGGGGTTTAGTAATATCGAAAAACTGTTTTTT.

The V and J genes are TRBV30 and TRBJ2-3, with 9 positions matching TRBD1. The V gene's germline CDR1 is GTSNPN and CDR2 SVGIG (reference sequence). V shed 3 bases and J 4 bases; nucleotides not matched to a gene: 11. The CDR3 contains 16 residues. The CDR3 sequence: CAWSTTGTGMADTQYF. For the CDR3, the DNA is TGTGCCTGGAGCACTACCGGGACAGGGATGGCAGATACGCAGTATTTT.

To note about this clone: The identical CDR3 is also encoded by other nucleotide sequences in the sample. The chain couples TRBV5-1 to TRBJ2-3; D may correspond to TRBD1 or TRBD2 (6 bases each). The CDR3 is 15 amino acids. Deletions cut 0 bases from V and 0 bases from J, with 8 bases between. Germline V gene lookup returns CDR1 SGHRS and CDR2 YFSETQ. The CDR3 loop reads CASSLEGGSTDTQYF. The CDR3 DNA is TGCGCCAGCAGCTTGGAGGGGGGTAGCACAGATACGCAGTATTTT.

The J gene is TRBJ2-1, the V gene TRBV19, with D maybe TRBD1 (6 bases). The germline V gene has CDR1 LNHDA and CDR2 SQIVND (reference sequence). V was shortened by 3 bases and J by 2 bases, with 14 bases between the two germline ends. CDR3 length equals 16 residues. CDR3 sequence: CASSILGRGTYNEQFF. The CDR3 DNA sequence: TGTGCCAGTAGTATCCTGGGCAGGGGAACCTACAATGAGCAGTTCTTC.

The rearrangement joins TRBV7-9 to TRBJ2-7, with D perhaps TRBD1 or TRBD2 (5 bases each). CDR1 is SEHNR and CDR2 is FQNEAQ in the germline V gene (reference sequence). The V and J ends lost 6 bases and 2 bases respectively, with 20 bases between them. The CDR3 contains 16 residues. CDR3 bases: TGTGCCAGCAGGCCCCTACGACGGGACGGGCCCTACGAGCAGTACTTC. Translation gives CASRPLRRDGPYEQYF.

As to this clone: Other DNA sequences in this specimen translate into the identical CDR3. The chain is built from TRBV27 and TRBJ2-5; tentative D call: TRBD1 (5 bases). Germline V gives CDR1 MNHEY, CDR2 SMNVEV (reference sequence). Trimming took 2 bases from V and 5 from J, leaving 9 bases between them. The CDR3 length is 13 residues. This CDR3 reads CASSLRGRETQYF. In nucleotides, the CDR3 is TGTGCCAGCAGTTTAAGGGGTCGGGAGACCCAGTACTTC.

The J gene is TRBJ2-3, the V gene TRBV5-4, with 10 positions matching TRBD2. Unmatched junction bases numbered 5, after V lost 1 base and J lost 9 bases. CDR3 size: 14 residues. The germline gives CDR1 SGHNT, CDR2 YYREEE (reference sequence). The CDR3 DNA is TGTGCCAGCAGCTTGAGGACTAGCGGTGGAACGCAGTATTTT. Translating it yields CASSLRTSGGTQYF.

The chain employs TRBV6-5 and TRBJ2-3; D is undetermined. The ends were cut back, 8 bases at V and 7 bases at J, with 10 bases in the middle. The CDR3 has 11 residues. Per the germline V gene, CDR1 is MNHEY and CDR2 is SVGAGI. CDR3 sequence (DNA): TGTGCCAGCGGGCTGATAAATACGCAGTATTTT. As protein: CASGLINTQYF.